This T cell receptor beta chain originates from a study of CD8 T cells in Susac syndrome. Random hexamers were used to reverse transcribe the RNA input (about 0.5 to 1 ug). Each CDR3 protein is one row after TCRdb ran MiXCR on the immunoSEQ multiplex PCR reads. The table includes roughly 200,000 distinct CDR3 sequences, more than 85% detected once. The V gene's germline CDR1 is DFQATT and CDR2 SNEGSKA (reference sequence). V was cut by 1 base and J by 3 bases, with 6 bases left in between. The CDR3 contains 12 residues. The V and J genes are TRBV20-1 and TRBJ1-2; D is ambiguous. The source of this sequence is a human donor with Susac syndrome. The sequencing sample was made of CD4+ T cells from PBMCs. Written as DNA, the CDR3 is TGCAGTGCTAGAGGGCAGTACTATGGCTACACCTTC. This codes for CSARGQYYGYTF.